These 29 T cell receptor beta chains came from one sample sequenced in a study of T cell repertoires in cytomegalovirus infection. TCRdb called the reads again in MiXCR, with one record for every CDR3 protein. There are some 130,000 distinct CDR3 sequences in the sample; roughly 9% occur only once, and 9.5% to 13% lies in the top ten. Sequences were obtained from PBMCs. The receptors originated from a human donor in good health (CMV status not recorded). Some clones in this sample may be carry-over from other donors' samples.

This clonotype was seen just once. Possible read error: a much larger clone is one base away. V and J are TRBV6-2 or TRBV6-3 and TRBJ2-1; perhaps D is TRBD1 or TRBD2 (5 bases each). Looked up from germline, CDR1 is MNHEY and CDR2 is SVGEGT. This CDR3 is built from 12 residues. The DNA for the CDR3 is TGTGCCAGCACCCAGTGGGGGAATGACCAGTTCTTC. Its protein product is CASTQWGNDQFF.

This clonotype has at least ten counts. The chain joins TRBV12-5 to TRBJ2-7, with 9 bases that match TRBD2. Germline V CDR1 and CDR2: LGHNT, FRNRAP. V was clipped by 5 bases and J by 3 bases; unmatched bases: 5. The CDR3 loop spans 14 amino acids. CDR3 DNA: TGTGCTAGTGGTCCCGGGACTAGCCGCTACGAGCAGTACTTC. It codes for CASGPGTSRYEQYF.

This clonotype occurred many times. CDR3 sequence reads: CASSFRDYSNQPQHF. The CDR3 nucleotides are TGTGCCAGCAGTTTCCGGGATTATAGCAATCAGCCCCAGCATTTT. The rearrangement links TRBV12-3 or TRBV12-4 to TRBJ1-5; no firm D call. The ends were cut back, 3 bases at V and 0 bases at J, with 9 bases in the middle. The CDR3 sequence is 15 residues long.

In its sample, this clonotype was seen a few times. The rearrangement uses TRBV7-6 and TRBJ1-2; 7 bases fit TRBD1. Per the germline V gene, CDR1 is SGHVS and CDR2 is FNYEAQ. CDR3 length: 14 amino acids. Trimming cost V 6 bases and J 7 bases; bases outside gene matches: 11. CDR3 protein: CASSHNTGEGGYTF. CDR3 coding DNA: TGTGCCAGCAGTCACAACACAGGGGAAGGTGGCTACACCTTC.

There are many counts of this clonotype. The rearrangement links TRBV6-6 to TRBJ1-1; the match to TRBD1 covers 9 bases. Germline lookup yields CDR1 MNHNY and CDR2 SVGAGI (reference sequence). This CDR3 is built from 17 residues. V was clipped by 6 bases and J by 0 bases; unmatched bases: 11. The CDR3 region has the DNA TGTGCCAGCAGAAAACCGGGACAGGGAAGCATGAACACTGAAGCTTTCTTT. Translation: CASRKPGQGSMNTEAFF.

This sequence joins TRBV29-1 and TRBJ2-5, with D maybe TRBD1 (6 bases). Trimming cost V 1 base and J 1 base, with 10 bases left between them. CDR1 SQVTM and CDR2 ANQGSEA come from the germline V gene. The CDR3 spans 14 residues. Written as DNA, the CDR3 is TGCAGCGTTGAAGGCCCAGGGGTCCAAGAGACCCAGTACTTC. Its protein product is CSVEGPGVQETQYF.

This clonotype has a count of ten or more. The CDR3 loop is CASSLSPGSYEQYF. The CDR3 DNA reads as TGTGCCAGCAGTTTATCCCCTGGCTCCTACGAGCAGTACTTC. The chain links TRBV27 to TRBJ2-7, with D unclear. Trimming removed 0 bases from V and 0 bases from J, with 6 bases in between. Germline lookup yields CDR1 MNHEY and CDR2 SMNVEV (reference sequence). This CDR3 comprises 14 residues.

This clonotype occurred many times. This CDR3 reads CASSRLVDEDTQYF. CDR3 sequence (DNA): TGTGCCAGCAGTCGCCTGGTCGATGAAGATACGCAGTATTTT. This chain joins TRBV12-3 or TRBV12-4 and TRBJ2-3; D remains unclear. Trimming shortened V by 5 bases and J by 5 bases, and 14 bases separated the two germline ends. The length of the CDR3 is 14 residues.

This rearrangement joins TRBV24-1 to TRBJ2-1; D might be TRBD1 (6 bases). Per the germline V gene, CDR1 is KGHDR and CDR2 is SFDVKD. The CDR3 length is 14 residues. Trimming shortened V by 7 bases and J by 6 bases, and 15 bases separated the two germline ends. CDR3 sequence (DNA): TGTGCCACCAGGGCAGGACAGTTTCTCAATGAGCAGTTCTTC. Amino acids: CATRAGQFLNEQFF.

This clonotype was detected ten times or more. V gene TRBV6-1 combines with J gene TRBJ1-6, with D possibly being TRBD1 (6 bases). CDR1 and CDR2 from the germline V gene are MNHNS and SASEGT. This CDR3 contains 17 residues. With 5 bases removed from V and 5 bases from J, the gap between germline ends came to 19 bases. The CDR3 nucleotides are TGTGCCAGCAGTCGACAGACAGGCCTAAGGGATAATTCACCCCTCCACTTT. Protein sequence: CASSRQTGLRDNSPLHF.

This clonotype was seen ten or more times. The rearrangement joins TRBV5-4 to TRBJ2-4, with TRBD1 identical over 8 bases. V gave up 4 bases and J gave up 5 bases; unmatched junction bases: 5. The CDR3 has 14 residues. In germline, CDR1 is SGHNT, CDR2 YYREEE (reference sequence). The CDR3 sequence: CASSIGQGENIQYF. The CDR3 coding sequence is TGTGCCAGCAGCATAGGACAGGGTGAAAACATTCAGTACTTC.

This clonotype was detected many times. The chain joins TRBV12-3 or TRBV12-4 to TRBJ1-5; maybe TRBD1 (6 bases). CDR3 length equals 14 residues. Trimming left V 3 bases short and J 7 bases short, with 13 bases between. As DNA, the CDR3 is TGTGCCAGCAGTTTCGAGGGGGTAGGACAGCCCCAGCATTTT. This translates into CASSFEGVGQPQHF.

This clonotype was seen ten or more times. CDR3 loop: CSIAFLAGGTDTQYF. The CDR3 DNA is TGCAGCATCGCGTTCCTAGCGGGGGGCACAGATACGCAGTATTTT. This chain connects TRBV29-1 to TRBJ2-3; 10 bases map to TRBD2. The V gene's germline CDR1 is SQVTM and CDR2 ANQGSEA. The J segment lost 1 base and the V segment lost 8 bases, leaving 9 bases of the junction unmatched. The CDR3 has 15 residues.

As concerns this clonotype: This clone may be a read error of a much larger clone one base away. The chain employs TRBV18 and TRBJ2-1; weak D call: TRBD1 (5 bases). The CDR3 has 14 residues. V was pared by 1 base and J by 5 bases, with 9 bases between. CDR1 is KGHSH and CDR2 is LQKENI in the germline V gene. CDR3 protein: CASSPQGQDNEQFF. DNA for the CDR3: TGTGCCAGCTCACCACAGGGGCAGGACAATGAGCAGTTCTTC.

This clonotype was found many times. The chain uses TRBV6-5 and TRBJ1-1; TRBD1 might be the D (5 bases). The germline CDR1 and CDR2 sequences are MNHEY and SVGAGI. V lost 4 bases and J lost 1, with 7 bases in between. This CDR3 region has 13 residues. The CDR3 DNA reads as TGTGCCAGCAGTTGGGGCAAGAACACTGAAGCTTTCTTT. This encodes CASSWGKNTEAFF.

This clonotype showed up many times. The chain combines TRBV12-3 or TRBV12-4 with TRBJ2-3; TRBD1 matches 10 bases. The CDR3 runs 15 residues. V lost 5 bases, J lost 4 bases, and 6 bases stayed unmatched. The DNA of the CDR3 is TGTGCCAGCAGTACCGGGACAGGGGCAGCAGATACGCAGTATTTT. This codes for CASSTGTGAADTQYF.

Concerning this clonotype itself: A much larger clone is a single base away; this may be a read error. The chain is built from TRBV28 and TRBJ2-7; 13 bases align to TRBD2. The CDR3 sequence is 15 residues long. Losses at the gene ends were 7 bases for V and 9 bases for J; bases not matched to a gene: 12. Germline V gene lookup returns CDR1 MDHEN and CDR2 SYDVKM. The CDR3 sequence is CASNPTSGGVDAQYF. The CDR3 DNA follows: TGTGCCAGCAATCCTACTAGCGGGGGGGTGGACGCGCAGTACTTC.

This clonotype was detected ten times or more. The rearrangement links TRBV7-2 to TRBJ1-1; D is perhaps TRBD1 (6 bases). Germline V gene data show CDR1 as SGHTA and CDR2 as FQGNSA. V lost 0 bases and J lost 0, with 17 bases in between. The CDR3 is made up of 18 amino acids. CDR3 amino acids: CASSLAVGHRALNTEAFF. Written as DNA, the CDR3 is TGTGCCAGCAGCTTAGCGGTTGGTCACAGGGCCCTGAACACTGAAGCTTTCTTT.

This clonotype was seen only a few times. The chain has TRBV18 and TRBJ2-6; the D is unclear. Between the trimmed V and J ends, which lost 2 bases and 6 bases, there was a span of 5 bases. The CDR3 totals 13 residues. The V gene's germline CDR1 is KGHSH and CDR2 LQKENI. For the CDR3, the DNA is TGTGCCAGCTCACCAATTTCGGCCAACGTCCTGACTTTC. It specifies CASSPISANVLTF.

A few counts support this clonotype. The J gene is TRBJ1-1, the V gene TRBV6-5; 7 bases agree with TRBD1. This CDR3 has 14 amino acids. Germline values: CDR1 MNHEY, CDR2 SVGAGI. The J segment lost 4 bases and the V segment lost 6 bases, leaving 8 bases of the junction unmatched. The CDR3 loop reads CASRVVRGGTEAFF. CDR3 coding DNA: TGTGCCAGCAGGGTCGTCAGGGGGGGCACTGAAGCTTTCTTT.

This clonotype was observed many times. CDR3: CSARAWTSGYTDTQYF. The CDR3 nucleotides read TGCAGTGCTAGAGCCTGGACTAGCGGGTACACAGATACGCAGTATTTT. V gene TRBV20-1 combines with J gene TRBJ2-3, with 11 bases matching TRBD2. The CDR3 runs to 16 residues. The V gene's germline CDR1 is DFQATT and CDR2 SNEGSKA (reference sequence). V gave up 1 base and J gave up 2 bases; unmatched junction bases: 5.

This clonotype was counted many times. CDR3 loop: CATSREYDSYEQYF. As DNA, the CDR3 is TGTGCCACCAGCAGAGAGTACGACAGCTACGAGCAGTACTTC. The V gene is TRBV15, the J gene TRBJ2-7, with D possibly being TRBD1 (5 bases). The V gene lost 0 bases and the J gene lost 3 bases, with 9 bases spanning the gap. Germline V gene sequence: CDR1 LNHNV, CDR2 YYDKDF (reference sequence). CDR3 length equals 14 residues.

This clonotype was seen ten or more times. This sequence joins TRBV7-2 and TRBJ2-3, with TRBD1 as a possible D gene (5 bases). The CDR3 runs to 15 residues. The germline V gene encodes CDR1 SGHTA and CDR2 FQGNSA. V was clipped by 1 base and J by 6 bases, with 14 bases between them. The CDR3 region is CASSLDPAGSDTQYF. DNA for the CDR3: TGTGCCAGCAGCTTAGACCCCGCAGGGTCGGATACGCAGTATTTT.

The J gene is TRBJ1-4, the V gene TRBV7-6; D ambiguous. CDR1 and CDR2 (germline): SGHVS, FNYEAQ. The CDR3 loop spans 16 amino acids. V was trimmed by 1 base and J by 0 bases, leaving 9 bases between them. The DNA for the CDR3 is TGTGCCAGCAGCTTAGTAGCCGGGGCAACTAATGAAAAACTGTTTTTT. This gives the protein CASSLVAGATNEKLFF.

Only a few counts were recorded for this clonotype. The V gene is TRBV7-9, the J gene TRBJ1-2; 8 nucleotides agree with TRBD1. The CDR3 spans 13 residues. Germline CDR1 reads SEHNR; CDR2 reads FQNEAQ (reference sequence). V was clipped by 5 bases and J by 6 bases; unmatched bases: 5. For the CDR3, the DNA is TGTGCCAGCAGCACCCAGGGGGCGGATGGCTACACCTTC. Translating it yields CASSTQGADGYTF.

Ten or more counts support this clonotype. V and J are TRBV12-5 and TRBJ1-2, with D perhaps TRBD1 (5 bases). V was cut by 7 bases and J by 7 bases, with 16 bases left in between. This CDR3 spans 13 amino acids. Germline CDR1 LGHNT, CDR2 FRNRAP. The CDR3 nucleotides are TGTGCTAGTGCAGTGGCAGGGCGAAGTGGCTACACCTTC. It codes for CASAVAGRSGYTF.

This clonotype has ten or more counts. CDR3 region: CASSHGTTIGYTF. The CDR3 coding sequence is TGCGCCAGCAGCCACGGGACAACGATTGGCTACACCTTC. The chain is built from TRBV5-1 and TRBJ1-2; the D gene is possibly TRBD1 (6 bases). CDR1 and CDR2 (germline): SGHRS, YFSETQ. V lost 4 bases and J 7 bases, leaving 14 bases between the germline ends. The CDR3 runs 13 residues.

This rearrangement joins TRBV10-3 to TRBJ2-1; 8 bases agree with TRBD2. The CDR3 covers 16 residues. CDR1 and CDR2 (germline): ENHRY, SYGVKD. Trimming removed 6 bases from V and 4 bases from J; junction bases left unmatched: 11. The DNA of the CDR3 is TGTGCCATCAGCCATTTTAGCGGGGAACCGTACAATGAGCAGTTCTTC. Its protein is CAISHFSGEPYNEQFF.

At least ten counts were recorded for this clonotype. The rearrangement links TRBV12-3 or TRBV12-4 to TRBJ1-2; no firm D call. V lost 0 bases and J 4 bases, leaving 15 bases between the germline ends. There are 16 residues in the CDR3. In DNA, the CDR3 is TGTGCCAGCAGTTTAGCAGGGTCAGGAAACATCTATGGCTACACCTTC. This translates into CASSLAGSGNIYGYTF.